This T cell receptor (beta chain) was recovered during a study of shared clonotypes between healthy human individuals. As for the study in general: Each donor had three CD4 naive, three CD4 memory, two CD8 naive and one CD8 memory plate.

Trimming left V 1 base short and J 2 bases short, with 9 bases between. Looked up from germline, CDR1 is SGHVS and CDR2 is FQNEAQ. The CDR3 covers 15 residues. CD45RO-negative, CCR7-selected cells formed the naive CD8 fraction, which excluded terminally differentiated effector memory CD45RA+ cells. TCRdb keeps only in-frame clones here, not all; method: immunoSEQ multiplex PCR. Here the sample spans about 2 million clones, less than 95% being singletons. This receptor was obtained from a man between 18 and 29 years old in good health. The chain joins TRBV7-8 to TRBJ1-3, with a possible D match to TRBD1 (5 bases). The sequenced sample was naive CD8+ T cells sorted from blood. The CDR3 spells CASSLVGGPGNTIYF. For the CDR3, the DNA is TGTGCCAGCAGCTTAGTGGGGGGACCTGGAAACACCATATATTTT.